These 24 T cell receptor beta chains originate from one sample sequenced in a study of cytomegalovirus exposure and HLA in healthy donors. PCR involved 60 Vbeta and 13 Jbeta primers. Measured with immunoSEQ multiplex PCR; TCRdb has only the in-frame clones, and not every one. This sample has 110,000 or so clones, with about 64% found just once. The material sequenced was PBMCs. These receptors all come from a man between 18 and 35 years old in good health and CMV-seropositive.

The J gene is TRBJ2-1, the V gene TRBV19; 8 nucleotides agree with TRBD1. The CDR3 totals 14 residues. The ends lost 8 bases at V and 4 bases at J; junction bases unmatched: 7. Germline V lookup: CDR1 LNHDA, CDR2 SQIVND (reference sequence). For the CDR3, the DNA is TGTGCCAGTGCCCCGGACAGGGCTTACAATGAGCAGTTCTTC. Encoded protein: CASAPDRAYNEQFF.

The V and J genes are TRBV6-5 and TRBJ2-1; possibly TRBD2 for D (7 bases). V was trimmed by 4 bases and J by 9 bases, leaving 16 bases between them. The CDR3 length is 14 residues. CDR1 is MNHEY, CDR2 SVGAGI, per germline. The DNA of the CDR3 is TGTGCCAGCAGTTGGACGAGGGGGGGTAGTGAGCAGTTCTTC. This translates into CASSWTRGGSEQFF.

The CDR3 coding sequence is TGTGCCAGCAGTAGGGACTCAGGGACCTGGGGGCCCCTCCACTTT. Translating gives CASSRDSGTWGPLHF. The chain links TRBV27 to TRBJ1-6; D may be TRBD1 (5 bases). CDR1 and CDR2 (germline): MNHEY, SMNVEV (reference sequence). Trimming stripped 5 bases from V and 13 bases from J, with 21 bases between. The CDR3 runs 15 residues.

The chain is built from TRBV30 and TRBJ1-2, with D perhaps matching TRBD1 (6 bases). The CDR3 extends over 17 amino acids. The germline V and J ends were trimmed by 2 bases and 0 bases, with 19 bases remaining between them. Germline V lookup: CDR1 GTSNPN, CDR2 SVGIG (reference sequence). CDR3: CAWSQGWEKRTNYGYTF. As DNA, the CDR3 is TGTGCCTGGAGTCAGGGGTGGGAGAAGAGGACTAACTATGGCTACACCTTC.

In its sample, this clone was seen a few times. The genes are TRBV6-4 and TRBJ1-2; 7 positions match TRBD1. V lost 3 bases, J lost 5 bases, and 18 bases stayed unmatched. The CDR3 consists of 18 residues. From germline, CDR1 is MRHNA and CDR2 SNTAGT. For the CDR3, the DNA is TGTGCCAGCAGTGAATCGTGGGTCCAAGGGGGCGAGGGGTATGGCTACACCTTC. Its translation is CASSESWVQGGEGYGYTF.

The chain links TRBV23-1 to TRBJ2-1; the D is unclear. TRBV23-1 is filed as an ORF, its function uncertain. The V end lost 2 bases, the J end lost 7 bases, and 21 bases lay between the germline ends. CDR3 length equals 17 residues. As DNA, the CDR3 is TGCGCCAGCAGTCAACCGCCCGGAGAGGCCGAAGGTAATGAGCAGTTCTTC. Translation: CASSQPPGEAEGNEQFF.

V and J are TRBV6-6 and TRBJ2-3; 7 bases map to TRBD2. Germline assignment: CDR1 MNHNY and CDR2 SVGAGI (reference sequence). V lost 2 bases, J lost 8 bases, and 10 bases stayed unmatched. The CDR3 covers 15 residues. In DNA, the CDR3 is TGTGCCAGCAGTTACGGGGACTACACAGATACTACGCAGTATTTT. It specifies CASSYGDYTDTTQYF.

This clone has a handful of counts. The CDR3 sequence: CASSSRLSTGQGDSPLHF. CDR3 in DNA: TGTGCCAGCAGCTCCCGCCTATCTACTGGGCAGGGGGATTCACCCCTCCACTTT. The V call is TRBV7-9, the J call TRBJ1-6; 7 nucleotides line up with TRBD1. V gave up 4 bases and J gave up 8 bases; unmatched junction bases: 17. The CDR3 contains 18 residues. Germline V gene lookup returns CDR1 SEHNR and CDR2 FQNEAQ (reference sequence). The complete variable domain, with remaining parts taken from reference TRBV7-9 and TRBJ1-6, reads DTGVSQNPRHKITKRGQNVTFRCDPISEHNRLYWYRQTLGQGPEFLTYFQNEAQLEKSRLLSDRFSAERPKGSFSTLEIQRTEQGDSAMYLCASSSRLSTGQGDSPLHFGNGTRLTVT.

This clone is a singleton in its sample. The CDR3 protein is CASSVAPSGGDTQYF. DNA for the CDR3: TGTGCCAGCAGCGTAGCACCTAGCGGGGGGGATACGCAGTATTTT. This sequence joins TRBV9 and TRBJ2-3; TRBD2 aligns across 11 bases. Germline assignment: CDR1 SGDLS and CDR2 YYNGEE. This CDR3 has 15 amino acids. The V segment lost 0 bases and the J segment 6 bases; nucleotides outside the gene matches: 3.

The chain has TRBV19 and TRBJ1-1; D possibly corresponds to TRBD1 (6 bases). The CDR3 is 20 residues long. Trimming took off 4 bases at V and 0 bases at J, with 27 bases between the two ends. Germline V lookup: CDR1 LNHDA, CDR2 SQIVND (reference sequence). The CDR3 protein is CASSTQFTGNRRRMNTEAFF. CDR3 sequence (DNA): TGTGCCAGTAGTACCCAATTTACAGGGAACCGCCGGCGTATGAACACTGAAGCTTTCTTT.

This chain connects TRBV5-1 to TRBJ2-1; 11 bases agree with TRBD2. V shed 2 bases, J shed 10 bases, and the junction held 2 bases outside the gene matches. CDR3 length equals 13 residues. Germline lookup yields CDR1 SGHRS and CDR2 YFSETQ. The CDR3, as DNA: TGCGCCAGCAGCTTCCTAGCGGGGGGCGAGCAGTTCTTC. It specifies CASSFLAGGEQFF.

J is TRBJ2-1 and V is TRBV7-8, with D possibly being TRBD2 (5 bases). V lost 6 bases and J lost 0, with 12 bases in between. The CDR3 contains 15 residues. The germline V gene encodes CDR1 SGHVS and CDR2 FQNEAQ. CDR3 nucleotide sequence: TGTGCCAGCAGACCGGAGCGGAGCTCCTACAATGAGCAGTTCTTC. Its translation: CASRPERSSYNEQFF. Drawing the rest from reference TRBV7-8 and TRBJ2-1, the complete variable domain is GAGVSQSPRYKVAKRGQDVALRCDPISGHVSLFWYQQALGQGPEFLTYFQNEAQLDKSGLPSDRFFAERPEGSVSTLKIQRTQQEDSAVYLCASRPERSSYNEQFFGPGTRLTVL.

The J gene is TRBJ2-1, the V gene TRBV9, with TRBD2 as a possible D gene (5 bases). Germline V lookup: CDR1 SGDLS, CDR2 YYNGEE. CDR3 size: 19 residues. V was shortened by 0 bases and J by 0 bases, with 19 bases between the two germline ends. In DNA form, the CDR3 reads TGTGCCAGCAGCGTAGGGCGGCGGGTAAGGACCATCTCCTACAATGAGCAGTTCTTC. As protein: CASSVGRRVRTISYNEQFF.

The chain is built from TRBV11-2 and TRBJ1-2, with D uncertain. Trimming shortened V by 2 bases and J by 4 bases, and 8 bases separated the two germline ends. CDR1 SGHAT and CDR2 FQNNGV come from the germline V gene. There are 13 residues in the CDR3. The CDR3 DNA sequence: TGTGCCAGCAGCTTATATGGAGGCTATGGCTACACCTTC. Encoded protein: CASSLYGGYGYTF.

This clone was recorded a few times. The chain has TRBV6-4 and TRBJ2-7; D gene ambiguous. V was pared by 2 bases and J by 9 bases, with 8 bases between. Germline CDR1 reads MRHNA; CDR2 reads SNTAGT. The CDR3 sequence is 11 residues long. CDR3 sequence reads: CASSDGRVQYF. The CDR3 bases are TGTGCCAGCAGTGACGGGCGAGTGCAGTACTTC.

This clone has just one count. This chain links TRBV9 with TRBJ2-7; TRBD1 might be the D (6 bases). CDR1 is SGDLS and CDR2 is YYNGEE in the germline V gene. Trimming removed 0 bases from V and 3 bases from J, with 10 bases in between. This CDR3 is built from 14 residues. The CDR3 DNA follows: TGTGCCAGCAGCGTAGCTCCGGACAGCTACGAGCAGTACGTC. This translates into CASSVAPDSYEQYV.

CDR3 in DNA: TGTGCCAGCAGCTTGCGGCAGGGGAAAGATACGCAGTATTTT. This translates into CASSLRQGKDTQYF. This sequence joins TRBV5-6 and TRBJ2-3; the D gene is possibly TRBD1 (6 bases). This CDR3 has 14 amino acids. In germline, CDR1 is SGHDT, CDR2 YYEEEE. The V end lost 1 base, the J end lost 5 bases, and 11 bases lay between the germline ends. Together with reference TRBV5-6 and TRBJ2-3, the CDR3 gives the full variable domain: DAGVTQSPTHLIKTRGQQVTLRCSPKSGHDTVSWYQQALGQGPQFIFQYYEEEERQRGNFPDRFSGHQFPNYSSELNVNALLLGDSALYLCASSLRQGKDTQYFGPGTRLTVL.

The V gene is TRBV9, the J gene TRBJ2-5, with D tentatively TRBD1 (5 bases). The CDR3 sequence is 14 residues long. Per the germline V gene, CDR1 is SGDLS and CDR2 is YYNGEE. V lost 4 bases, J lost 2 bases, and 12 bases lay in between. The CDR3 region is CASSSPYRQETQYF. The CDR3 DNA sequence: TGTGCCAGCAGCTCCCCCTACAGGCAAGAGACCCAGTACTTC.

The chain carries TRBV6-6 and TRBJ2-1; TRBD2 matches at 7 bases. Germline assignment: CDR1 MNHNY and CDR2 SVGAGI (reference sequence). This CDR3 region has 14 residues. With 4 bases clipped from V and 4 bases from J, the junction kept 4 bases outside the gene matches. CDR3 nucleotide sequence: TGTGCCAGCAGTTTTGCGGGGGTTTACAATGAGCAGTTCTTC. It specifies CASSFAGVYNEQFF.

This sequence joins TRBV2 and TRBJ1-4; D call uncertain. Trimming cost V 0 bases and J 8 bases, with 4 bases left between them. This CDR3 comprises 12 residues. Germline CDR1 and CDR2: SNHLY and FYNNEI. In DNA, the CDR3 is TGTGCCAGCAGTGAAGCGCGAGAAAAACTGTTTTTT. It codes for CASSEAREKLFF. Full variable domain (outside the CDR3, taken from reference TRBV2 and TRBJ1-4): EPEVTQTPSHQVTQMGQEVILRCVPISNHLYFYWYRQILGQKVEFLVSFYNNEISEKSEIFDDQFSVERPDGSNFTLKIRSTKLEDSAMYFCASSEAREKLFFGSGTQLSVL.

This CDR3 reads CAWSPPGQGNVSPLHF. CDR3 DNA: TGTGCCTGGAGCCCTCCGGGACAGGGGAACGTCTCACCCCTCCACTTT. This rearrangement joins TRBV30 to TRBJ1-6; 10 positions agree with TRBD1. The J segment lost 10 bases and the V segment lost 3 bases, leaving 12 bases of the junction unmatched. CDR3 length: 16 amino acids. From germline, CDR1 is GTSNPN and CDR2 SVGIG (reference sequence).

For the CDR3, the DNA is TGTGCCACCAGCAGAGCAACTAGCGGGGGGGCCGGGGAGCTGTTTTTT. This translates into CATSRATSGGAGELFF. The chain combines TRBV15 with TRBJ2-2; 13 bases fit TRBD2. Germline values: CDR1 LNHNV, CDR2 YYDKDF (reference sequence). Germline trimming cut 1 base from V and 6 bases from J; bases unmatched to any gene: 2. The CDR3 is 16 amino acids.

In nucleotides, the CDR3 is TGTGCCAGGGGACTAGCGTCTCAAGAGACCCAGTACTTC. It codes for CARGLASQETQYF. The gene calls are TRBV2 and TRBJ2-5; 10 nucleotides line up with TRBD2. Per the germline V gene, CDR1 is SNHLY and CDR2 is FYNNEI. This CDR3 is built from 13 residues. V shed 9 bases and J 2 bases; nucleotides not matched to a gene: 3.

The rearrangement uses TRBV5-1 and TRBJ2-2; TRBD1 matches at 8 bases. With 3 bases clipped from V and 1 base from J, the junction kept 2 bases outside the gene matches. CDR1 and CDR2 from the germline V gene are SGHRS and YFSETQ. The CDR3 is made up of 15 amino acids. This CDR3 reads CASSSGTGNTGELFF. CDR3 DNA: TGCGCCAGCAGCTCCGGGACAGGGAACACCGGGGAGCTGTTTTTT.